This T cell receptor beta chain is from a study of blood T cell repertoires in COVID-19. Repertoires were generated with immunoSEQ multiplex PCR, while TCRdb's copy carries only in-frame clones and drops some. The data contain fewer than 350,000 clones, 88% of them singletons. The CDR3 consists of 13 residues. The germline V and J ends were trimmed by 0 bases and 10 bases, with 12 bases remaining between them. Germline CDR1 is LGHDT and CDR2 is YNNKEL (reference sequence). Sequencing was carried out using PBMCs or T cells enriched from blood (not recorded which). The receptor was isolated from a woman in her fifties or sixties in a cohort exposed to, infected with or recovered from COVID-19 (not recorded which). The rearrangement links TRBV3-1 (or the pseudogene TRBV3-2) to TRBJ1-1, with D uncertain. DNA of the CDR3: TGTGCCAGCAGCCAAGATGTGGCCACGGGAGCTTTCTTT. Its translation is CASSQDVATGAFF.